A single sample gave rise to the 11 T cell receptor beta chains below, sequenced in a study of human T cells and chemical hapten exposure. TCRdb re-derived calls from the RACE reads in MiXCR, one entry per CDR3 protein. Of 85,000 to 95,000 distinct CDR3 sequences detected, about 8.8% appear once; the ten largest clones hold around 2.8%. Time point here: healthy volunteer bleed at 2 weeks. Extraction yielded total RNA from whole blood (unfractionated). The sequenced sample consisted of whole blood. The receptors derive from a female donor in good health. Some clones in this sample may be carry-over from other donors' samples.

The chain couples TRBV28 to TRBJ2-1; D is tentatively TRBD1 or TRBD2 (5 bases each). CDR1 is MDHEN, CDR2 SYDVKM, per germline. This CDR3 has 15 residues. V lost 3 bases to trimming and J lost 4 bases, with 13 bases between them. The CDR3 DNA follows: TGTGCCAGCAGTTTCGTTGGGACGTTGTACAATGAGCAGTTCTTC. This sequence encodes CASSFVGTLYNEQFF.

This rearrangement joins TRBV12-3 or TRBV12-4 to TRBJ1-5; D might be TRBD1 (5 bases). Trimming cost V 1 base and J 2 bases, with 12 bases left between them. The CDR3 runs 16 residues. The CDR3 spells CASSLGRGVGNQPQHF. In DNA, the CDR3 is TGTGCCAGCAGTTTAGGTAGGGGTGTAGGCAATCAGCCCCAGCATTTT.

The chain couples TRBV12-3 or TRBV12-4 to TRBJ1-5; D uncertain. Trimming shortened V by 7 bases and J by 7 bases, and 17 bases separated the two germline ends. CDR3 length: 14 amino acids. CDR3 protein: CASTHEGYGQPQHF. CDR3 bases: TGTGCCAGCACCCACGAGGGCTACGGGCAGCCCCAGCATTTT.

In this sample, this clonotype turned up many times. The chain combines TRBV29-1 with TRBJ2-1, with 8 bases identical to TRBD1. The CDR3 extends over 14 amino acids. Germline V gene sequence: CDR1 SQVTM, CDR2 ANQGSEA. V lost 3 bases to trimming and J lost 5 bases; unmatched junction nucleotides: 6. The CDR3 nucleotides are TGCAGCGTTGAGGCGCAGGGGGCGGACAATGAGCAGTTCTTC. Translated: CSVEAQGADNEQFF.

This clonotype was seen a few times. The chain carries TRBV20-1 and TRBJ2-7; D gene uncertain. V lost 5 bases and J lost 4, with 9 bases in between. Germline values: CDR1 DFQATT, CDR2 SNEGSKA (reference sequence). CDR3 length equals 11 residues. CDR3 bases: TGCAGTGCTGGCCGATGGTACGAGCAGTACTTC. It translates to CSAGRWYEQYF.

J is TRBJ2-5 and V is TRBV25-1, with D tentatively TRBD1 (5 bases). Trimming shortened V by 2 bases and J by 5 bases, and 9 bases separated the two germline ends. Germline V gene lookup returns CDR1 MGHDK and CDR2 SYGVNS. The CDR3 is 13 amino acids. The chain's CDR3 is CASSEGARETQYF. The DNA for the CDR3 is TGTGCCAGCAGTGAAGGGGCGCGGGAGACCCAGTACTTC.

This clonotype has at least ten counts. One end of the junction does not line up with germline, which may come from a read error. The chain links TRBV7-9 to TRBJ2-7, with 7 bases that match TRBD1. CDR1 and CDR2 from the germline V gene are SEHNR and FQNEAQ (reference sequence). The CDR3 totals 15 residues. CDR3 bases: TGTGCCAGCAGCTTAGTTCAGGGACAGAGAGTACGAGTTCGGTTC. This gives the protein CASSLVQGQRVRVRF.

This chain links TRBV6-6 with TRBJ1-4, with D unresolved. The germline V gene has CDR1 MNHNY and CDR2 SVGAGI (reference sequence). Trimming took 6 bases from V and 0 from J, leaving 5 bases between them. This CDR3 has 13 amino acids. DNA of the CDR3: TGTGCCAGCAGGGAGTCAACTAATGAAAAACTGTTTTTT. As protein: CASRESTNEKLFF.

This clonotype was observed many times. This chain links TRBV28 with TRBJ1-1; D remains unclear. V lost 2 bases to trimming and J lost 6 bases, with 13 bases between them. CDR1 is MDHEN, CDR2 SYDVKM, per germline. The CDR3 spans 14 residues. CDR3 nucleotide sequence: TGTGCCAGCAGTTTAGAAGGGTGGAGCGCTGAAGCTTTCTTT. It is translated as CASSLEGWSAEAFF.

This clonotype was observed many times. V and J are TRBV20-1 and TRBJ2-1, with no clear D. V was trimmed by 2 bases and J by 5 bases, leaving 16 bases between them. This CDR3 has 15 residues. The germline V gene encodes CDR1 DFQATT and CDR2 SNEGSKA (reference sequence). The CDR3, as DNA: TGCAGTGCTAGATTCCCAGAGTTACGGGACAATGAGCAGTTCTTC. Translated: CSARFPELRDNEQFF.

The chain uses TRBV12-3 or TRBV12-4 and TRBJ1-5; maybe TRBD1 (6 bases). The CDR3 length is 13 residues. V was clipped by 10 bases and J by 3 bases, with 13 bases between them. The CDR3 is CATSQGLNQPQHF. DNA for the CDR3: TGTGCCACAAGTCAGGGGCTCAATCAGCCCCAGCATTTT.